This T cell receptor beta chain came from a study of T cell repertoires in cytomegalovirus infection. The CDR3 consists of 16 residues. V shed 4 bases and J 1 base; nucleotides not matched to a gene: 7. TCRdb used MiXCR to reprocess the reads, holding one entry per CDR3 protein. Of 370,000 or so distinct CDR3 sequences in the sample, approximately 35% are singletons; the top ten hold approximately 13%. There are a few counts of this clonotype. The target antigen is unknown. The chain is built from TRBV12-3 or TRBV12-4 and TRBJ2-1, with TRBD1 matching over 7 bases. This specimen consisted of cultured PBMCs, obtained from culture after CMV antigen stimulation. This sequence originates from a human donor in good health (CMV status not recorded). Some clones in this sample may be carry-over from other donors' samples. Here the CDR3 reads CASSSTGVRSYNEQFF. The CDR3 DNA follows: TGTGCCAGCAGTTCCACAGGGGTCCGGTCCTACAATGAGCAGTTCTTC.